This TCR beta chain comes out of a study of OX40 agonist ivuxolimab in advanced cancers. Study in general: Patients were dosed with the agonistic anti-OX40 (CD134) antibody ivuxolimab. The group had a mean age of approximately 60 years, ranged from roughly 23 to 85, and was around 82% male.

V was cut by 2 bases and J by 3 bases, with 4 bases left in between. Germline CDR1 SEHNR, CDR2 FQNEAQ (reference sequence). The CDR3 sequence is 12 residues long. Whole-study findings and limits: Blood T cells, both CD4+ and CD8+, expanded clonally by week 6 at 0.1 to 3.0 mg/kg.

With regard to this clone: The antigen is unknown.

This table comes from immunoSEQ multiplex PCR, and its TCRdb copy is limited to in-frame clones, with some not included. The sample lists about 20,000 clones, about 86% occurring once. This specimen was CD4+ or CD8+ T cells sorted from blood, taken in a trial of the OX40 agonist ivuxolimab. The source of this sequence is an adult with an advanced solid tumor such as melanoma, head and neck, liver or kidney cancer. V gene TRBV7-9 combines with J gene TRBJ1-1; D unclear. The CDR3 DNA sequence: TGTGCCAGCAGCTTATCCTACACTGAAGCTTTCTTT. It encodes CASSLSYTEAFF.